The sequence of this T cell receptor (beta chain) was determined in a study of Ad26.COV2.S vaccination and SARS-CoV-2 variants. Study observations and caveats: The authors reported substantial breadth in spike-specific CD8+ and CD4+ T cell responses after vaccination.

As for treatment: approximately 18 received Ad26.COV2.S at low or high dose, single or two shots; roughly 5 received placebo; per-sample allocation not given. It was on day 63 after the first vaccine or placebo injection that samples were taken. Participants' vaccine, an Ad26 vector, delivered Wuhan-strain SARS-CoV-2 spike. This clone was picked up one time. As yet, its antigen is unknown. TCRdb's copy holds only in-frame clones and misses some; the assay was immunoSEQ multiplex PCR. The table shows under 300,000 clones, with approximately 90% occurring only once. V dropped 2 bases and J dropped 0; count of bases not matched to a gene: 6. CDR3 length: 18 residues. Germline CDR1 is SEHNR and CDR2 is FQNEAQ (reference sequence).

The sample in question was peripheral blood, obtained in a trial of Ad26.COV2.S vaccine versus placebo. The V gene is TRBV7-9, the J gene TRBJ2-3, with 12 bases lining up with TRBD2. The origin of this receptor is a person aged 18-65 years who received the Ad26.COV2.S COVID-19 vaccine or a placebo. The CDR3 reads CASSLSGTSGPSTDTQYF. The CDR3 DNA reads TGTGCCAGCAGCTTATCCGGGACTAGCGGGCCTAGCACAGATACGCAGTATTTT.